Listed below are T cell receptor beta chains from one sample, sequenced in a study of cytomegalovirus exposure and HLA in healthy donors. The assay was immunoSEQ multiplex PCR, and TCRdb's table has in-frame clones only and misses some. Found here are under 150,000 clones, around 82% of them singletons; the top ten hold 6.2%. The sequencing input was PBMCs. These receptors all stem from a woman in her forties in good health and CMV-seropositive. Both conserved end residues are part of each CDR3. A D gene is named only where the DNA matches it firmly. Clone size, where shown, is once, few, many, or a class for clones that have expanded.

V	D	J	length	size	DNA	CDR3
TRBV4-2	TRBD2	TRBJ2-1	17	NA	TGTGCCAGCAGCCCGGGTAGGGGATCTAGCGGGAGTAATGAGCAGTTCTTC	CASSPGRGSSGSNEQFF
TRBV7-2	TRBD1	TRBJ2-4	18	NA	TGTGCCAGCAGCGAGACGACAGGGGCCAACCCCAGCAAAAACATTCAGTACTTC	CASSETTGANPSKNIQYF
TRBV6-5	NA	TRBJ2-5	13	once	TGTGCCAGCAGGCGGACATACGGAGAGACCCAGTACTTC	CASRRTYGETQYF
TRBV6-4	NA	TRBJ1-2	13	NA	TGTGCCAGCACTAACGGCAGGGCCGGCGGCTACACCTTC	CASTNGRAGGYTF
TRBV5-1	NA	TRBJ2-1	14	NA	TGCGCCAGCAGCTTGGGGCCCAGGGACAATGAGCAGTTCTTC	CASSLGPRDNEQFF
TRBV21-1	NA	TRBJ2-5	17	NA	TGTGCCAGCAGCAAAGCGGGTAGAGGGGGATCACAAGAGACCCAGTACTTC	CASSKAGRGGSQETQYF
TRBV11-3	NA	TRBJ2-7	14	NA	TGTGCCAGCAGCCGGGGGCGGGAGACCTACGAGCAGTACTTC	CASSRGRETYEQYF
TRBV4-2	NA	TRBJ2-2	18	once	TGTGCCAGCAGCATCGGGATTTCCCCAATGGCGAACACCGGGGAGCTGTTTTTT	CASSIGISPMANTGELFF
TRBV5-1	TRBD2	TRBJ2-3	14	NA	TGCGCCAGCAGATTTGCGGGGGACACAGATACGCAGTATTTT	CASRFAGDTDTQYF
TRBV10-3	NA	TRBJ2-2	16	few	TGTGCCATCAGTGATACAGGGCCTTCGAACACCGGGGAGCTGTTTTTT	CAISDTGPSNTGELFF
TRBV5-3	TRBD2	TRBJ2-5	17	NA	TGTGCCAGAAGCTTGGAAACCGGGACTAGCGACGTGAAGACCCAGTACTTC	CARSLETGTSDVKTQYF
TRBV5-6	TRBD1	TRBJ2-1	14	once	TGTGCCAGCAGCTTACAGGGGTCCGACAATGAGCAGTTCTTC	CASSLQGSDNEQFF
TRBV7-9	TRBD2	TRBJ2-3	17	NA	TGTGCCAGCAGCTATGGACTAGCGGGAGGCGAAGGAGATACGCAGTATTTT	CASSYGLAGGEGDTQYF
TRBV7-9	NA	TRBJ1-2	14	NA	TGTGCCAGCAGCTTAGCAGGGGCGTCCTATGGCTACACCTTC	CASSLAGASYGYTF
TRBV7-9	TRBD1	TRBJ2-2	16	NA	TGTGCCAGCAGCCCGGGACAGGGGAGGAACACCGGGGAGCTGTTTTTT	CASSPGQGRNTGELFF
TRBV5-5	TRBD1	TRBJ1-1	16	NA	TGTGCCAGCAGCTTGGGGACAGGGGAAATGAACACTGAAGCTTTCTTT	CASSLGTGEMNTEAFF
TRBV7-9	TRBD2	TRBJ2-1	14	NA	TGTGCCAGCAGCTTATTAGGCGGGAGCAATGAGCAGTTCTTC	CASSLLGGSNEQFF
TRBV27	NA	TRBJ1-1	14	NA	TGTGCCAGCACCCGCAGCGGTATTAACACTGAAGCTTTCTTT	CASTRSGINTEAFF
TRBV7-9	TRBD2	TRBJ2-3	15	NA	TGTGCCAGCAGCTTAGGCCTAGCGGAGCCTCGATCGCAGTATTTT	CASSLGLAEPRSQYF
TRBV19	NA	TRBJ1-5	12	NA	TGTGCCAGCAAGAACAGAGATCAGCCCCAGCATTTT	CASKNRDQPQHF
TRBV4-1	TRBD2	TRBJ2-2	17	NA	TGCGCCAGCAGCCAAGGTGGGATAGCGGGAGGTCACGGGGAGCTGTTTTTT	CASSQGGIAGGHGELFF
TRBV20-1	NA	TRBJ2-1	11	NA	TGCAGTGCTTTCAGGAACAATGAGCAGTTCTTC	CSAFRNNEQFF
TRBV5-1	TRBD2	TRBJ2-7	14	NA	TGCGCCAGCAGCAAGGACTTCCGCGGGGGCGAGCAGTACTTC	CASSKDFRGGEQYF
TRBV10-3	NA	TRBJ1-2	15	NA	TGTGCCATCAGTGATATAGGCAGGGGAGAAGGTGGCTACACCTTC	CAISDIGRGEGGYTF
TRBV6-5	TRBD2	TRBJ2-5	14	NA	TGTGCCAGCAGTAGTAGCGGGACTCAAGAGACCCAGTACTTC	CASSSSGTQETQYF
TRBV9	NA	TRBJ2-5	17	few	TGTGCCAGCAGCGTCCCTCGGAGCGGCGGGGCACAAGAGACCCAGTACTTC	CASSVPRSGGAQETQYF
TRBV7-9	NA	TRBJ2-7	14	NA	TGTGCCAGCAGCCTACCGGGCTCCCCGGACAGTCAGTACTTC	CASSLPGSPDSQYF
TRBV30	TRBD2	TRBJ2-1	15	NA	TGTGCCTGGAGTATTAGCGGGAGATCGGGCAATGAGCAGTTCTTC	CAWSISGRSGNEQFF
TRBV30	NA	TRBJ2-7	12	NA	TGTGCCTGGAGCGCTCAGGCTTCCGAGCAGTACTTC	CAWSAQASEQYF
TRBV25-1	TRBD1	TRBJ1-4	17	NA	TGTGCCAGCGGCCAGTCGGGACAGGGATCGTCGAGCGAAAAACTGTTTTTT	CASGQSGQGSSSEKLFF
TRBV6-6	TRBD2	TRBJ2-7	16	NA	TGTGCCAGCAGACGAACCCCCGGGGGGGCAATCGACGAGCAGTACTTC	CASRRTPGGAIDEQYF
TRBV9	TRBD2	TRBJ2-5	17	NA	TGTGCCAGCAGCGTAGGGGCCACCGGACTAGCGGAAGAGACCCAGTACTTC	CASSVGATGLAEETQYF
TRBV7-2	TRBD1	TRBJ2-5	14	few	TGTGCCAGCAGCCGACAGGGGCTCCAAGAGACCCAGTACTTC	CASSRQGLQETQYF